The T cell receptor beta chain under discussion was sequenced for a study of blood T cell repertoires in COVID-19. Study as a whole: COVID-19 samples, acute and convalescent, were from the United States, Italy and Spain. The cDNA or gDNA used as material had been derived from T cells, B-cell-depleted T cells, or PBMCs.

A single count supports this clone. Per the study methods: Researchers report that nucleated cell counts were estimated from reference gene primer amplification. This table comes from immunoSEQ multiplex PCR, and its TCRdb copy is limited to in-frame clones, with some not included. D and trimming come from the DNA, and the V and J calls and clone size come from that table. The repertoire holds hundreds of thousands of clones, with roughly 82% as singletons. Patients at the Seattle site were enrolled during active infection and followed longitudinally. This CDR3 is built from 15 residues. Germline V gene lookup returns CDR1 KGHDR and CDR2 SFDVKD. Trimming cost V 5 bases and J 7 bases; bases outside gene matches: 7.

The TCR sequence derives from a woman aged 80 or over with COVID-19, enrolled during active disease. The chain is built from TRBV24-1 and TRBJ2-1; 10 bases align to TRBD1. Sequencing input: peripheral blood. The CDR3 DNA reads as TGTGCCACCAGTGGAGGACAGGGGGTACAAAATGAGCAGTTCTTC. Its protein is CATSGGQGVQNEQFF.